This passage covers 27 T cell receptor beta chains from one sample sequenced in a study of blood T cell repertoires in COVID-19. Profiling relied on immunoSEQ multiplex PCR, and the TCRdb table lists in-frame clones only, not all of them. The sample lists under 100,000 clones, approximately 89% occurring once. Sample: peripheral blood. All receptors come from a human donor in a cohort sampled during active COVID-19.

CDR3 protein: CASSRGASASGNTIYF. Written as DNA, the CDR3 is TGTGCCAGCAGCCGGGGGGCCAGCGCCTCTGGAAACACCATATATTTT. V is TRBV5-6 and J is TRBJ1-3, with D possibly matching TRBD1 (6 bases). The CDR3 runs 16 residues. The germline V and J ends were trimmed by 4 bases and 0 bases, with 14 bases remaining between them. Germline CDR1 is SGHDT and CDR2 is YYEEEE.

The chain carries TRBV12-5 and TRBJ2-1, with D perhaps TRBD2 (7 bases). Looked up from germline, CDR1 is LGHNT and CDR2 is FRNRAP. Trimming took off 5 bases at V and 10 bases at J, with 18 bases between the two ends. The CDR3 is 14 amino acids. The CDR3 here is CASGPGEGGGEQFF. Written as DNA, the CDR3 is TGTGCTAGTGGTCCGGGTGAGGGCGGGGGCGAGCAGTTCTTC.

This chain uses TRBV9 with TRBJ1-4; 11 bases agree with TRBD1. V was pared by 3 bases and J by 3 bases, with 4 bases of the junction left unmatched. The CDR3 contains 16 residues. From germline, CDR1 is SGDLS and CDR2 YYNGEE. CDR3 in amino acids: CASSDGQGAANEKLFF. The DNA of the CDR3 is TGTGCCAGCAGCGATGGACAGGGGGCAGCTAATGAAAAACTGTTTTTT.

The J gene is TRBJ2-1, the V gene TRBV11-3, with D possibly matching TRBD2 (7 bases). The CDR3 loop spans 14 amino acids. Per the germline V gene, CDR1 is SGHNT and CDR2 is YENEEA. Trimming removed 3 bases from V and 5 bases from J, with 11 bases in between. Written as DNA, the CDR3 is TGTGCCAGCAGCTTCTCGGGGGGCAACAATGAGCAGTTCTTC. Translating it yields CASSFSGGNNEQFF.

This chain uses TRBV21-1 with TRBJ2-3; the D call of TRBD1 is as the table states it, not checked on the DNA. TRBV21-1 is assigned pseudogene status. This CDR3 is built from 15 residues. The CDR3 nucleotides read TGTGCCAGCAGCAGTTGGCAGGGGTTGGCAGATACGCAGTATTTT. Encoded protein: CASSSWQGLADTQYF.

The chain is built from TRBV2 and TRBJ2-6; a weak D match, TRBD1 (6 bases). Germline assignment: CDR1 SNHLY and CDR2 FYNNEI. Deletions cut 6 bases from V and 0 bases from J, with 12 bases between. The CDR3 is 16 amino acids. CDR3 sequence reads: CASRGQSISGANVLTF. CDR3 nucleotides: TGTGCCAGCAGAGGACAGAGTATCTCTGGGGCCAACGTCCTGACTTTC.

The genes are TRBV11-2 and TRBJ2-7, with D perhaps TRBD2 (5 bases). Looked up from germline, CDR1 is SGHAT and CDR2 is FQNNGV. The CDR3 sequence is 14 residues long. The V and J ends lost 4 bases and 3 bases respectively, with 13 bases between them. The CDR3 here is CASSSIGEIYEQYF. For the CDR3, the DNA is TGTGCCAGCAGCTCGATCGGGGAGATCTACGAGCAGTACTTC.

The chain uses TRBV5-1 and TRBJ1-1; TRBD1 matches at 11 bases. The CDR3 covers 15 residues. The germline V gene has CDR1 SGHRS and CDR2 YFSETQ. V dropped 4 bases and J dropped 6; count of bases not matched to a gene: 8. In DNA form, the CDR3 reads TGCGCCAGCAGCAACTGGGACAGGGGGGACGCTGAAGCTTTCTTT. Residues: CASSNWDRGDAEAFF.

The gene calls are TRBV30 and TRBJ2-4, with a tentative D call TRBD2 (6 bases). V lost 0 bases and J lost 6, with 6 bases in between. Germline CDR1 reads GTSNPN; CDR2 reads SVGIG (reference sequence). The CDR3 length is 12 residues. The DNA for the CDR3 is TGTGCCTGGAGTGTGGGACTAAACATTCAGTACTTC. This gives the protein CAWSVGLNIQYF.

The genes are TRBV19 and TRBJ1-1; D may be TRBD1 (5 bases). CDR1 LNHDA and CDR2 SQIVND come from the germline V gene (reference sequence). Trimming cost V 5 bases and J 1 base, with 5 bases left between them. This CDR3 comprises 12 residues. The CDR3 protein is CASSGQNTEAFF. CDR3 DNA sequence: TGTGCCAGTAGTGGACAGAACACTGAAGCTTTCTTT.

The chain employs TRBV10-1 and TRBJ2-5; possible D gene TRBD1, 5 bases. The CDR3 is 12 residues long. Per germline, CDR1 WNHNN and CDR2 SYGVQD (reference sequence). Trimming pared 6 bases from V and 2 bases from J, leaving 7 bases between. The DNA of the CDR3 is TGCGCCAGCAGGACAGTACAAGAGACCCAGTACTTC. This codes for CASRTVQETQYF.

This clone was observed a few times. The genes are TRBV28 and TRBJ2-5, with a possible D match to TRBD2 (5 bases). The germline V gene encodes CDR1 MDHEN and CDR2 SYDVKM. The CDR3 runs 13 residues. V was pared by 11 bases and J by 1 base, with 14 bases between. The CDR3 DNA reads TGTGCCGCATTCGGGGAAATCCAAGAGACCCAGTACTTC. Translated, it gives CAAFGEIQETQYF. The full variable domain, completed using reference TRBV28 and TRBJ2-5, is DVKVTQSSRYLVKRTGEKVFLECVQDMDHENMFWYRQDPGLGLRLIYFSYDVKMKEKGDIPEGYSVSREKKERFSLILESASTNQTSMYLCAAFGEIQETQYFGPGTRLLVL.

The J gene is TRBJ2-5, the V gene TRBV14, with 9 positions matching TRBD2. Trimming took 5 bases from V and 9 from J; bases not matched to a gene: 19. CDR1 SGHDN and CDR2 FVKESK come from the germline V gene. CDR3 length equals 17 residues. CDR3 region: CASSSQGGAGGQWAQYF. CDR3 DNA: TGTGCCAGCAGCTCCCAGGGCGGAGCGGGGGGCCAATGGGCCCAGTACTTC.

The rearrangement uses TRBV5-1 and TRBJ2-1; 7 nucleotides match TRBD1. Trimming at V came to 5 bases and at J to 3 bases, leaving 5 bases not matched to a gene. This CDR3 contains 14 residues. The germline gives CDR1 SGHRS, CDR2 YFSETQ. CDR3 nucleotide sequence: TGCGCCAGCAGTCGGGACAGTGTCTACAATGAGCAGTTCTTC. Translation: CASSRDSVYNEQFF.

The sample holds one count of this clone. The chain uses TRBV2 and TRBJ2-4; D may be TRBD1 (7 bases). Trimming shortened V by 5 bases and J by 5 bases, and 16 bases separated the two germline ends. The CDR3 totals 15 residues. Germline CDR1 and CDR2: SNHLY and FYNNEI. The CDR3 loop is CASSQTGRRENIQYF. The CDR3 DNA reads TGTGCCAGCAGTCAGACAGGGAGGAGGGAAAACATTCAGTACTTC.

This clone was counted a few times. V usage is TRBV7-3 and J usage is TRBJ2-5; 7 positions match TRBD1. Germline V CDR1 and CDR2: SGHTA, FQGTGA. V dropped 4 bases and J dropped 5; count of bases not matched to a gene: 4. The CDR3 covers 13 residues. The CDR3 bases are TGTGCCAGCAGCTCCGACAGGGACGAGACCCAGTACTTC. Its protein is CASSSDRDETQYF. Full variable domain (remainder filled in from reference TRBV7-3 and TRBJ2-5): GAGVSQTPSNKVTEKGKYVELRCDPISGHTALYWYRQSLGQGPEFLIYFQGTGAADDSGLPNDRFFAVRPEGSVSTLKIQRTERGDSAVYLCASSSDRDETQYFGPGTRLLVL.

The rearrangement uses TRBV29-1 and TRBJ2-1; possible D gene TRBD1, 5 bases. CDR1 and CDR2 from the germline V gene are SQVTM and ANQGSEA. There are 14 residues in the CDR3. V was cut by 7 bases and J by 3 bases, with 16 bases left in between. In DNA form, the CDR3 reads TGCAGCGCCCGACGGCAGGGTAGCTACAATGAGCAGTTCTTC. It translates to CSARRQGSYNEQFF.

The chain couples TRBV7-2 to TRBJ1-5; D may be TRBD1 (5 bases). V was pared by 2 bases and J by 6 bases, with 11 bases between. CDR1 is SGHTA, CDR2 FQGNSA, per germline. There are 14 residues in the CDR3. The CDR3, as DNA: TGTGCCAGCAGCTTACCAGGGTACGTTCAGCCCCAGCATTTT. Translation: CASSLPGYVQPQHF. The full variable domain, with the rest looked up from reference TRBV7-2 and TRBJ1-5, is GAGVSQSPSNKVTEKGKDVELRCDPISGHTALYWYRQSLGQGLEFLIYFQGNSAPDKSGLPSDRFSAERTGGSVSTLTIQRTQQEDSAVYLCASSLPGYVQPQHFGDGTRLSIL.

The CDR3 nucleotides are TGTGCCAGCAGCCCCGGGGGATCCGCCAACGTCCTGACTTTC. Translation: CASSPGGSANVLTF. This chain joins TRBV7-2 and TRBJ2-6, with D possibly TRBD2 on 6 matching bases. V dropped 5 bases and J dropped 7 bases, with 12 bases sitting between them. CDR3 size: 14 residues. The germline V gene encodes CDR1 SGHTA and CDR2 FQGNSA.

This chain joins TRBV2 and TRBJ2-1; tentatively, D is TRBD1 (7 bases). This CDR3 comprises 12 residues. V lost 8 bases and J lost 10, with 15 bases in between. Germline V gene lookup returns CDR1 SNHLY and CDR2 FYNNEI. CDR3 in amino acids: CASRGTAREQFF. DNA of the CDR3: TGTGCCAGCCGCGGGACAGCAAGGGAGCAGTTCTTC.

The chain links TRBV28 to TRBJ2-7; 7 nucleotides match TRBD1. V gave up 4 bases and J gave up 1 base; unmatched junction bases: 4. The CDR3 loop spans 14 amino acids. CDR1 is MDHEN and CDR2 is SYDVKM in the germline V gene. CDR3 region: CASSSKTGSYEQYF. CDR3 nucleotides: TGTGCCAGCAGTTCTAAGACAGGGTCCTACGAGCAGTACTTC.

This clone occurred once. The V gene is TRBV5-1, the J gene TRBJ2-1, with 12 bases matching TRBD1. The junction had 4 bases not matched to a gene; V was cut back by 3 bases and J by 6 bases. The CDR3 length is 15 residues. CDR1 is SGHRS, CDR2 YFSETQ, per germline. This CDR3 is CASSSGTGGPNEQFF. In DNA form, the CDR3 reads TGCGCCAGCAGCTCCGGGACAGGGGGCCCCAATGAGCAGTTCTTC.

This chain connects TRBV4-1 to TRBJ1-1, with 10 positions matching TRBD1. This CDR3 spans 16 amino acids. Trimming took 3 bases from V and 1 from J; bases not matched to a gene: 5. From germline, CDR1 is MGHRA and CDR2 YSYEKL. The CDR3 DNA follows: TGCGCCAGCAGCCAGGGGACAGGGGTCAGGAACACTGAAGCTTTCTTT. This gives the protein CASSQGTGVRNTEAFF.

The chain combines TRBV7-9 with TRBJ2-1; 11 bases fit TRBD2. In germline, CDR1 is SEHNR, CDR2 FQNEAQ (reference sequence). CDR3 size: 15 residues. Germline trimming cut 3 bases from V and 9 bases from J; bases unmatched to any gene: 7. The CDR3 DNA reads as TGTGCCAGCAGCTTGAGTAGCGGGGGGGCCGCTGAGCAGTTCTTC. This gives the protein CASSLSSGGAAEQFF.

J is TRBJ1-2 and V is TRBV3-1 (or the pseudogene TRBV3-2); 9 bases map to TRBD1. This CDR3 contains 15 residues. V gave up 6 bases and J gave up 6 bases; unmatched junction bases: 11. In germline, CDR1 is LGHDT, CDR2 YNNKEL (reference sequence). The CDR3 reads CASSPTRDREHGYTF. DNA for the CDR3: TGTGCCAGCAGTCCAACCCGGGACAGGGAGCATGGCTACACCTTC.

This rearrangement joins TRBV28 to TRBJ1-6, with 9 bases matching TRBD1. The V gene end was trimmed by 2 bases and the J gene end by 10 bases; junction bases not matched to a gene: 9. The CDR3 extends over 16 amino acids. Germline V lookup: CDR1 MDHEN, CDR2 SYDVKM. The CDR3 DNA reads TGTGCCAGCAGTTTACAGGCCGGGACAGGGATGTCACCCCTCCACTTT. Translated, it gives CASSLQAGTGMSPLHF.

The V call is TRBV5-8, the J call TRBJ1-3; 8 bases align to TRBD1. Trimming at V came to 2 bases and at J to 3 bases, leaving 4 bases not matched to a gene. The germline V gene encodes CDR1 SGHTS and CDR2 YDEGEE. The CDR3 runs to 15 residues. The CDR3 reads CASSFVGQGGNTIYF. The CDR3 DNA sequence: TGTGCCAGCAGCTTTGTCGGACAGGGTGGAAACACCATATATTTT.